This TCR beta chain was sequenced in a study of cytomegalovirus exposure and HLA in healthy donors. The PCR had 60 Vbeta and 13 Jbeta primers. Profiling relied on immunoSEQ multiplex PCR, and the TCRdb table lists in-frame clones only, not all of them. This table holds about 160,000 clones, roughly 80% found once. Germline lookup yields CDR1 SGHAT and CDR2 FQDESV (reference sequence). Trimming at V came to 5 bases and at J to 3 bases, leaving 4 bases not matched to a gene. The CDR3 totals 13 residues. The sequenced sample was PBMCs. The V and J genes are TRBV11-1 and TRBJ2-7; 7 bases match TRBD1. The receptor's source is a woman aged 25 to 39 in good health and CMV-seropositive. The CDR3 DNA reads as TGTGCCAGCAGCACGGGACAGAACTACGAGCAGTACTTC. It codes for CASSTGQNYEQYF.